This passage covers 30 T cell receptor beta chains from one sample sequenced in a study of blood T cell repertoires in COVID-19. Using immunoSEQ multiplex PCR, the repertoire was profiled, and TCRdb retains in-frame clones only, with some absent. Here the sample spans about 330,000 clones, about 90% being singletons. Sequencing used PBMCs or T cells enriched from blood (not recorded which). All receptors come from a man younger than 40 who had recovered from COVID-19.

This chain uses TRBV6-1 with TRBJ1-1; TRBD1 matches at 9 bases. This CDR3 region has 15 residues. Germline assignment: CDR1 MNHNS and CDR2 SASEGT. J gave up 6 bases and V 0 bases, and 5 bases lay outside the gene matches. CDR3 region: CASSEARTGAAEAFF. Written as DNA, the CDR3 is TGTGCCAGCAGTGAAGCAAGGACAGGGGCGGCTGAAGCTTTCTTT.

This clone was found a few times. The CDR3 nucleotides are TGCAGTGCTAGTGACTTTCAGGGGCCCAATGAAAAACTGTTTTTT. Residues: CSASDFQGPNEKLFF. This sequence joins TRBV20-1 and TRBJ1-4; the D gene is possibly TRBD1 (6 bases). Trimming removed 3 bases at V and 5 bases at J, with 16 bases between. CDR1 and CDR2 (germline): DFQATT, SNEGSKA (reference sequence). The length of the CDR3 is 15 residues.

This clone was counted at least ten times. This rearrangement joins TRBV9 to TRBJ1-3; D not certain. CDR3 length: 12 residues. Germline V gene sequence: CDR1 SGDLS, CDR2 YYNGEE. With 1 base removed from V and 6 bases from J, the gap between germline ends came to 5 bases. CDR3 in DNA: TGTGCCAGCAGCGTACAGGAAAACACCATATATTTT. Protein: CASSVQENTIYF.

The chain links TRBV10-2 to TRBJ2-4; D might be TRBD1 (6 bases). This CDR3 contains 17 residues. CDR1 is WSHSY and CDR2 is SAAADI in the germline V gene. Trimming left V 0 bases short and J 1 base short, with 13 bases between. The CDR3 bases are TGCGCCAGCAGTGAGTCGGGGACACTTGGGGCCAAAAACATTCAGTACTTC. This encodes CASSESGTLGAKNIQYF.

The rearrangement joins TRBV10-1 to TRBJ2-5, with 10 bases lining up with TRBD1. CDR3 length: 14 residues. J lost 4 bases, V lost 6 bases, and 5 bases had no gene match. Germline V gives CDR1 WNHNN, CDR2 SYGVQD (reference sequence). CDR3 region: CASSPGQGGETQYF. The CDR3 DNA follows: TGCGCCAGCAGCCCCGGACAGGGGGGAGAGACCCAGTACTTC.

The chain couples TRBV2 to TRBJ2-1, with 8 bases identical to TRBD2. J was trimmed by 6 bases and V by 4 bases; bases with no gene match: 8. There are 15 residues in the CDR3. Germline V gives CDR1 SNHLY, CDR2 FYNNEI. CDR3 nucleotides: TGTGCCAGCAGTGGAATTGCGGGGGGCTCCAATGAGCAGTTCTTC. Its translation: CASSGIAGGSNEQFF.

This chain uses TRBV5-1 with TRBJ1-5, with TRBD1 as a possible D gene (6 bases). From germline, CDR1 is SGHRS and CDR2 YFSETQ. The germline V and J ends were trimmed by 7 bases and 0 bases, with 11 bases remaining between them. This CDR3 has 14 residues. CDR3: CASADSYSNQPQHF. The CDR3 region has the DNA TGCGCCAGCGCGGACAGCTATAGCAATCAGCCCCAGCATTTT.

The rearrangement links TRBV19 to TRBJ1-1, with D possibly TRBD1 on 6 matching bases. This CDR3 spans 14 amino acids. V was shortened by 5 bases and J by 4 bases, with 14 bases between the two germline ends. CDR1 and CDR2 (germline): LNHDA, SQIVND (reference sequence). The DNA for the CDR3 is TGTGCCAGTAGTCAAACCGAGGGGGTCACTGAAGCTTTCTTT. It is translated as CASSQTEGVTEAFF.

V and J are TRBV27 and TRBJ2-7; TRBD2 is a possible D gene (5 bases). V was cut by 5 bases and J by 0 bases, with 14 bases left in between. Germline CDR1 reads MNHEY; CDR2 reads SMNVEV (reference sequence). This CDR3 contains 15 residues. The CDR3 DNA is TGTGCCAGCAGTAACCTGGGGAGTGCCTCCTACGAGCAGTACTTC. It translates to CASSNLGSASYEQYF.

The V call is TRBV4-2, the J call TRBJ1-2; the D gene is possibly TRBD1 (5 bases). This CDR3 is built from 16 residues. CDR1 is LGHNA and CDR2 is YNFKEQ in the germline V gene. V shed 0 bases and J shed 7 bases, with 18 bases lying between them. The chain's CDR3 is CASSQDSMAGFGGYTF. CDR3 nucleotides: TGTGCCAGCAGCCAAGATAGTATGGCAGGGTTTGGTGGCTACACCTTC.

V is TRBV18 and J is TRBJ2-3; tentatively, D is TRBD2 (7 bases). The CDR3 has 15 residues. Germline values: CDR1 KGHSH, CDR2 LQKENI. Trimming left V 3 bases short and J 4 bases short, with 14 bases between. CDR3 protein: CASSPTGGGADTQYF. The CDR3 bases are TGTGCCAGCTCACCGACAGGTGGGGGGGCAGATACGCAGTATTTT.

The rearrangement uses TRBV6-4 and TRBJ2-2, with a possible D match to TRBD2 (6 bases). The CDR3 covers 16 residues. Germline assignment: CDR1 MRHNA and CDR2 SNTAGT. V was pared by 4 bases and J by 4 bases, with 16 bases between. The CDR3 DNA sequence: TGTGCCAGCAGTGCAAGTGGGACTCTGTCCACCGGGGAGCTGTTTTTT. Its protein product is CASSASGTLSTGELFF.

V gene TRBV4-2 combines with J gene TRBJ2-2; weak D call: TRBD2 (7 bases). CDR3 size: 18 residues. The germline V and J ends were trimmed by 4 bases and 0 bases, with 18 bases remaining between them. Germline V gives CDR1 LGHNA, CDR2 YNFKEQ. The CDR3 sequence: CASSRPGAGAPNTGELFF. CDR3 coding DNA: TGTGCCAGCAGCCGGCCCGGCGCGGGGGCCCCGAACACCGGGGAGCTGTTTTTT.

The V gene is TRBV7-3, the J gene TRBJ1-6; a possible D gene is TRBD1 (6 bases). V was clipped by 5 bases and J by 4 bases, with 12 bases between them. The length of the CDR3 is 15 residues. Germline values: CDR1 SGHTA, CDR2 FQGTGA. The CDR3 reads CASSLDSRYNSPLHF. CDR3 DNA sequence: TGTGCCAGCAGCCTGGACAGCCGTTATAATTCACCCCTCCACTTT.

Concerning this clone itself: Other DNA sequences within the sample encode an identical CDR3. The chain uses TRBV11-2 and TRBJ1-5, with D tentatively TRBD1 (5 bases). Trimming cost V 1 base and J 6 bases, with 13 bases left between them. The CDR3 totals 15 residues. Germline assignment: CDR1 SGHAT and CDR2 FQNNGV. The CDR3 reads CASSLGSGGSQPQHF. For the CDR3, the DNA is TGTGCCAGCAGCTTAGGATCCGGGGGGAGTCAGCCCCAGCATTTT.

The chain is built from TRBV6-5 and TRBJ2-4; TRBD2 is a possible D gene (6 bases). The V and J ends lost 9 bases and 6 bases respectively, with 21 bases between them. The CDR3 totals 15 residues. CDR1 MNHEY and CDR2 SVGAGI come from the germline V gene. The CDR3 DNA reads as TGTGCCAGTACCCGAACAGTGATGGGAGGAAACATTCAGTACTTC. It translates to CASTRTVMGGNIQYF.

The V call is TRBV5-1, the J call TRBJ1-1; TRBD1 aligns across 7 bases. Germline CDR1 SGHRS, CDR2 YFSETQ. CDR3 length equals 16 residues. After removal of 3 bases from V and 0 bases from J, the junction contained 8 bases not matched to a gene. The CDR3 nucleotides are TGCGCCAGCAGCTCCCGACAGGGACCTTTGAACACTGAAGCTTTCTTT. As protein: CASSSRQGPLNTEAFF.

This clone was observed once. CDR3 bases: TGTGCCAGCAGTGAAGTCGAGATAACCTATTCACCCCTCCACTTT. This gives the protein CASSEVEITYSPLHF. The V and J genes are TRBV6-1 and TRBJ1-6; D call uncertain. The germline V gene has CDR1 MNHNS and CDR2 SASEGT. The CDR3 covers 15 residues. V was cut by 1 base and J by 8 bases, with 12 bases left in between.

The J gene is TRBJ2-4, the V gene TRBV6-5, with 9 bases matching TRBD1. This CDR3 contains 13 residues. Trimming cost V 6 bases and J 11 bases; bases outside gene matches: 8. Germline V gene lookup returns CDR1 MNHEY and CDR2 SVGAGI. The CDR3 sequence: CASRPATGGFQYF. The CDR3 region has the DNA TGTGCCAGCAGACCCGCCACAGGGGGCTTTCAGTACTTC.

This clone has only a few counts. This chain links TRBV18 with TRBJ2-5; TRBD2 matches at 8 bases. This CDR3 spans 13 amino acids. The J segment lost 3 bases and the V segment lost 4 bases, leaving 1 base of the junction unmatched. Germline V gives CDR1 KGHSH, CDR2 LQKENI. CDR3 DNA: TGTGCCAGCTCACTTAGCGGGGAAGAGACCCAGTACTTC. Its protein product is CASSLSGEETQYF.

In DNA form, the CDR3 reads TGTGCCAGCAACAACAGACTAGCGGGAAACACAGATACGCAGTATTTT. The encoded protein is CASNNRLAGNTDTQYF. The chain links TRBV13 to TRBJ2-3, with 11 bases identical to TRBD2. After removal of 7 bases from V and 2 bases from J, the junction contained 8 bases not matched to a gene. The CDR3 is 16 residues long. Germline CDR1 and CDR2: PRHDT and FYEKMQ (reference sequence).

The chain carries TRBV7-9 and TRBJ2-1; 7 bases are shared with TRBD2. V dropped 5 bases and J dropped 6; count of bases not matched to a gene: 10. The CDR3 extends over 15 amino acids. CDR1 SEHNR and CDR2 FQNEAQ come from the germline V gene (reference sequence). CDR3 sequence reads: CASSPRTGTINEQFF. The CDR3 DNA is TGTGCCAGCAGCCCGCGGACTGGGACTATCAATGAGCAGTTCTTC.

This chain uses TRBV5-4 with TRBJ1-2; 7 bases match TRBD1. The V gene end was trimmed by 4 bases and the J gene end by 4 bases; junction bases not matched to a gene: 13. Germline V CDR1 and CDR2: SGHNT, YYREEE (reference sequence). The CDR3 is 16 amino acids. Here the CDR3 DNA reads TGTGCCAGCAGCCCGACGCCCCCGGGACAGTTCTATGGCTACACCTTC. Amino acids: CASSPTPPGQFYGYTF. The whole variable domain, filled in from reference TRBV5-4 and TRBJ1-2, reads ETGVTQSPTHLIKTRGQQVTLRCSSQSGHNTVSWYQQALGQGPQFIFQYYREEENGRGNFPPRFSGLQFPNYSSELNVNALELDDSALYLCASSPTPPGQFYGYTFGSGTRLTVV.

The chain joins TRBV7-6 to TRBJ2-1, with 10 bases matching TRBD1. J lost 8 bases, V lost 6 bases, and 7 bases had no gene match. This CDR3 contains 14 residues. Germline V lookup: CDR1 SGHVS, CDR2 FNYEAQ. The CDR3 here is CASSSRGQGHEQFF. DNA of the CDR3: TGTGCCAGCAGTTCGAGGGGACAGGGGCATGAGCAGTTCTTC.

The genes are TRBV5-4 and TRBJ1-1; D possibly corresponds to TRBD1 (5 bases). Per germline, CDR1 SGHNT and CDR2 YYREEE (reference sequence). The CDR3 totals 14 residues. With 2 bases removed from V and 1 base from J, the gap between germline ends came to 9 bases. The CDR3 coding sequence is TGTGCCAGCAGCTTTGACAGACGGAACACTGAAGCTTTCTTT. Translating gives CASSFDRRNTEAFF.

V is TRBV5-8 and J is TRBJ1-1, with 9 bases matching TRBD1. Germline V gene lookup returns CDR1 SGHTS and CDR2 YDEGEE. CDR3 length equals 18 residues. The J segment lost 1 base and the V segment lost 4 bases, leaving 14 bases of the junction unmatched. CDR3 DNA sequence: TGTGCCAGCAGCCCGAAGCGGGGACAGGGAATGGGGAACACTGAAGCTTTCTTT. This codes for CASSPKRGQGMGNTEAFF.

The chain carries TRBV7-9 and TRBJ2-6, with a possible D match to TRBD2 (6 bases). Trimming removed 2 bases from V and 0 bases from J, with 17 bases in between. CDR3 size: 19 residues. CDR1 SEHNR and CDR2 FQNEAQ come from the germline V gene (reference sequence). The CDR3 loop reads CASSLRGMGKISGANVLTF. Written as DNA, the CDR3 is TGTGCCAGCAGCTTACGGGGGATGGGCAAGATCTCTGGGGCCAACGTCCTGACTTTC.

The chain couples TRBV28 to TRBJ2-7; 7 nucleotides match TRBD1. CDR1 and CDR2 (germline): MDHEN, SYDVKM. After removal of 3 bases from V and 3 bases from J, the junction contained 14 bases not matched to a gene. This CDR3 region has 17 residues. The CDR3 reads CASSFRRTNRGFYEQYF. The CDR3, as DNA: TGTGCCAGCAGTTTTCGCCGGACGAACAGGGGCTTCTACGAGCAGTACTTC.

The gene calls are TRBV27 and TRBJ1-1; 7 nucleotides match TRBD1. The CDR3 spans 14 residues. Germline trimming cut 8 bases from V and 4 bases from J; bases unmatched to any gene: 10. Germline CDR1 and CDR2: MNHEY and SMNVEV (reference sequence). CDR3 in amino acids: CASGFDRVVTEAFF. The CDR3 coding sequence is TGTGCCAGCGGATTCGACAGGGTTGTCACTGAAGCTTTCTTT.

The chain is built from TRBV2 and TRBJ1-4; TRBD1 matches at 9 bases. The CDR3 is made up of 14 amino acids. Germline CDR1 is SNHLY and CDR2 is FYNNEI. V lost 6 bases, J lost 8 bases, and 7 bases stayed unmatched. CDR3 residues: CASRIQGANEKLFF. The CDR3 DNA reads TGTGCCAGCAGAATACAGGGGGCGAACGAAAAACTGTTTTTT.